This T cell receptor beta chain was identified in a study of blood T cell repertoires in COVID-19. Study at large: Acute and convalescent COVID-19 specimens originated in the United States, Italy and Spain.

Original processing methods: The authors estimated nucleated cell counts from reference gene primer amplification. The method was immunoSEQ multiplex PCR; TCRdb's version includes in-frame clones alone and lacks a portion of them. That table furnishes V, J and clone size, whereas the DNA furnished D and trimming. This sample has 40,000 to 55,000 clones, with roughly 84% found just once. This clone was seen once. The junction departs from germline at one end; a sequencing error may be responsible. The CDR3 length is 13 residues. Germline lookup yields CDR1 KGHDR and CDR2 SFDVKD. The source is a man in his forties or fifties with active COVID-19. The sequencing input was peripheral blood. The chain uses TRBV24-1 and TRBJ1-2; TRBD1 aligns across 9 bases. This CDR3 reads CATGDRGEYGYTF. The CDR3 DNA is TGTGCCACCGGTGACAGGGGGGAATATGGCTACACCTTC.